This TCR beta chain was recovered during a study of cytomegalovirus exposure and HLA in healthy donors. The V end was cut by 5 bases, the J end by 6 bases, with 17 bases between. CDR1 and CDR2 from the germline V gene are SGHNT and YYREEE (reference sequence). CDR3 length: 14 residues. Overall study findings and caveats: An ancestry cluster, one associated with Asian ancestry, reportedly showed fewer N-insertions than the roughly 610-donor mean in a later analysis.

About this clone: Its antigen remains unidentified.

PCR used 60 Vbeta primers and 13 Jbeta primers. This table comes from immunoSEQ multiplex PCR, and its TCRdb copy is limited to in-frame clones, with some not included. The sample has over 200,000 clones; over 80% are singletons. This TCR was sampled from a man aged 40-49 years in good health and CMV-seropositive. The sequenced material came from PBMCs. The genes are TRBV5-4 and TRBJ1-2; D is perhaps TRBD1 (6 bases). In DNA, the CDR3 is TGTGCCAGCAGACTCATGACAGGTTTGGATGGCTACACCTTC. This codes for CASRLMTGLDGYTF.